These 6 T cell receptor beta chains were all obtained from the same sample, sequenced in a study of shared clonotypes between healthy human individuals. TCRdb keeps only in-frame clones here, not all; method: immunoSEQ multiplex PCR. The sample includes over a million clones, 65% to 75% of them seen just once. The sample comprised memory CD4+ T cells sorted from blood. Subset specified: CD45RA-negative fraction. The receptor set was obtained from a man aged 18 to 29 in good health.

This clone was seen a few times. This CDR3 is also generated by other DNA sequences in the sample. The chain carries TRBV2 and TRBJ1-3; the D gene is possibly TRBD1 (5 bases). Germline V gene sequence: CDR1 SNHLY, CDR2 FYNNEI. This CDR3 region has 14 residues. V dropped 4 bases and J dropped 0 bases, with 7 bases sitting between them. The CDR3 DNA reads TGTGCCAGCAGTGTCCAGGGCTCTGGAAACACCATATATTTT. Translating gives CASSVQGSGNTIYF.

This clone was observed a few times. This chain links TRBV2 with TRBJ2-1; D is possibly TRBD2 (6 bases). The V end lost 6 bases, the J end lost 7 bases, and 19 bases lay between the germline ends. There are 15 residues in the CDR3. CDR1 is SNHLY and CDR2 is FYNNEI in the germline V gene. CDR3 loop: CASRGDLVGSNEQFF. CDR3 DNA sequence: TGTGCCAGCAGGGGGGACCTTGTCGGGAGTAATGAGCAGTTCTTC.

V is TRBV5-4 and J is TRBJ1-6; D perhaps matches TRBD1 (5 bases). This CDR3 is 14 amino acids long. V was clipped by 1 base and J by 14 bases, with 16 bases between them. In germline, CDR1 is SGHNT, CDR2 YYREEE (reference sequence). Written as DNA, the CDR3 is TGTGCCAGCAGCTTGACAAAGGGTGGGGGGACCCTCCACTTT. It codes for CASSLTKGGGTLHF.

The CDR3 loop is CASSADRARTEAFF. In DNA, the CDR3 is TGTGCCAGCAGTGCAGACAGGGCAAGGACTGAAGCTTTCTTT. V gene TRBV7-2 combines with J gene TRBJ1-1, with 7 bases identical to TRBD1. From germline, CDR1 is SGHTA and CDR2 FQGNSA. V lost 6 bases to trimming and J lost 5 bases; unmatched junction nucleotides: 9. This CDR3 region has 14 residues. The full variable domain, its missing parts supplied by reference TRBV7-2 and TRBJ1-1, is GAGVSQSPSNKVTEKGKDVELRCDPISGHTALYWYRQSLGQGLEFLIYFQGNSAPDKSGLPSDRFSAERTGGSVSTLTIQRTQQEDSAVYLCASSADRARTEAFFGQGTRLTVV.

The V gene is TRBV4-3, the J gene TRBJ2-5, with D possibly TRBD1 on 5 matching bases. V lost 0 bases and J 0 bases, leaving 8 bases between the germline ends. Per germline, CDR1 LGHNA and CDR2 YSLEER. The CDR3 runs 15 residues. The CDR3: CASSQDWGNQETQYF. The CDR3 coding sequence is TGCGCCAGCAGCCAAGATTGGGGCAACCAAGAGACCCAGTACTTC.

The CDR3 DNA sequence: TGTGCCAGCAGCTTGATGACCGGGTCCCCAGATACGCAGTATTTT. Encoded protein: CASSLMTGSPDTQYF. The V and J genes are TRBV5-5 and TRBJ2-3; no firm D call. Looked up from germline, CDR1 is SGHKS and CDR2 is YYEKEE (reference sequence). The CDR3 covers 15 residues. The V end lost 1 base, the J end lost 4 bases, and 13 bases lay between the germline ends.